This T cell receptor (beta chain) was recorded in a study of identical twins. All donors were healthy, and all were Caucasian. TCRdb reprocessed the 5' RACE reads via MiXCR and lists one record per CDR3 protein. The sample includes 1.5 million to 2 million distinct CDR3 sequences, less than 40% seen only once; the top ten take less than 0.35%. V lost 0 bases and J lost 4, with 16 bases in between. The CDR3 runs 16 residues. Germline lookup yields CDR1 SEHNR and CDR2 FQNEAQ (reference sequence). This clonotype was obtained from a newborn girl in good health. This rearrangement joins TRBV7-9 to TRBJ2-7; D might be TRBD2 (6 bases). The specimen was cord blood. The CDR3 region is CASSLAAWRGPYEQYF. CDR3 nucleotides: TGTGCCAGCAGCTTAGCAGCGTGGCGGGGACCTTACGAGCAGTACTTC.